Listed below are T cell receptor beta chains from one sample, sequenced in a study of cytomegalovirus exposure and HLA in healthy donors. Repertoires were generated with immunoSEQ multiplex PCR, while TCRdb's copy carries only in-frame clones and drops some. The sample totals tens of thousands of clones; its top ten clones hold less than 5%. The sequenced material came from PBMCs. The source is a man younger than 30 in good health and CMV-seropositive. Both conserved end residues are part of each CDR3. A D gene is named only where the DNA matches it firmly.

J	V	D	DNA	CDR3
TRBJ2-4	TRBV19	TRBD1	TGTGCCAGTAGTCACGTCGGACGACAGGGTCCCAAAAACATTCAGTACTTC	CASSHVGRQGPKNIQYF
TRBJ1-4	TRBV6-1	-	TGTGCCGTATCCGGGGGTGAAAAACTGTTTTTT	CAVSGGEKLFF
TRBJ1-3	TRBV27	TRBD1	TGTGCCAGCAGCCAGGACCCGGGACAGAGCTCTGGAAACACCATATATTTT	CASSQDPGQSSGNTIYF
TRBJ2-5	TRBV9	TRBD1	TGTGCCAGCAGCGCACAGGGGCACGGTCAGGCCCAGTACTTC	CASSAQGHGQAQYF
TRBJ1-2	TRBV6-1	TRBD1	TGTGCCAGCATTAGGGAGGGACAGGGTAGTGGCTACACCTTC	CASIREGQGSGYTF
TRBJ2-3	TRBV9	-	TGTGCCAGCAGCGTAGGCACTACGGGTGGCACAGATACGCAGTATTTT	CASSVGTTGGTDTQYF
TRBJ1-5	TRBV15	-	TGTGCCACCAGGGACAGAGCCAATCAGCCCCAGCATTTT	CATRDRANQPQHF
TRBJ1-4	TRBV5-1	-	TGCGCCAGCAGCCCGAGCCTTAATGAAAAACTGTTTTTT	CASSPSLNEKLFF
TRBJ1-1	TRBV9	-	TGTGCCAGCAGCGCAGGGGTAGGGACTGAAGCTTTCTTT	CASSAGVGTEAFF
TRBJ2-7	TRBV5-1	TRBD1	TGCGCCAGCAGCTTGGCTCTGACAGGGAGCTCCTACGAGCAGTACTTC	CASSLALTGSSYEQYF
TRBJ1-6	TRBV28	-	TGTGCCAGCAGTCCCACCGCGCAGGGGTATAATTCACCCCTCCACTTT	CASSPTAQGYNSPLHF
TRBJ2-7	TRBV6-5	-	TGTGCCAGCAGTTACGAAGTCGGAGATTACGAGCAGTACTTC	CASSYEVGDYEQYF
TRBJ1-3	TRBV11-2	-	TGTGCCAGCAGCTTCGCAGGGTCTGGAAACACCATATATTTT	CASSFAGSGNTIYF
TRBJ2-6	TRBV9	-	TGTGCCAGCAGCGTAGGAGGTGTCGGTGGCTCTGGGGCCAACGTCCTGACTTTC	CASSVGGVGGSGANVLTF
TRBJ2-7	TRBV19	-	TGTGCCAGTAGTATAGTTATCGACTCAGCCTACGAGCAGTACTTC	CASSIVIDSAYEQYF
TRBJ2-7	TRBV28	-	TGTGCCAGCAGCCTCTTAGAGGGCGGGCCCTACGAGCAGTACTTC	CASSLLEGGPYEQYF
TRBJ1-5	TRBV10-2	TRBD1	TGCGCCAGCAGAGAAAGGGGGCCCAGTAGCAATCAGCCCCAGCATTTT	CASRERGPSSNQPQHF
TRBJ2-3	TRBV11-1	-	TGTGCCAGCAGCTTAGGGGCGGGATTAAGCACAGATACGCAGTATTTT	CASSLGAGLSTDTQYF
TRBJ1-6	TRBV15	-	TGTGCCACCAGCTCCTCCAGGAATAATTCACCCCTCCACTTT	CATSSSRNNSPLHF
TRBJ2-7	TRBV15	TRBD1	TGTGCCACCGGCGCACCGGGACAGGGATTGTACGAGCAGTACTTC	CATGAPGQGLYEQYF
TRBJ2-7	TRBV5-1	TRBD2	TGCGCCAGCAGCCTTTTGACGGGAGGATCCTACGAGCAGTACTTC	CASSLLTGGSYEQYF
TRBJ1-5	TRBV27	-	TGTGCCAGCAGTATGGGGCCGGGCCTTAGCAATCAGCCCCAGCATTTT	CASSMGPGLSNQPQHF
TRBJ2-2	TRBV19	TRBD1	TGTGCCACCTCAGGAACAGGGGACACCGGGGAGCTGTTTTTT	CATSGTGDTGELFF
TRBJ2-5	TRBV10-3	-	TGTGCCATCAGCTACGAGCGAGAGACCCAGTACTTC	CAISYERETQYF
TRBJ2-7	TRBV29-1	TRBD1	TGCAGCGTGGGTAGGACAGGGGGCGACCTCTTC	CSVGRTGGDLF
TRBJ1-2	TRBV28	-	TGTGCCAGCAGTTTCAGGGACTTCTATGGCTACACCTTC	CASSFRDFYGYTF
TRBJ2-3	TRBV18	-	TGTGCCAGCTCACGGAATGGACAACTCGACACAGATACGCAGTATTTT	CASSRNGQLDTDTQYF
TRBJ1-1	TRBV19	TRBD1	TGTGCCAGTTCCGGGACAGGGGGCGTCACTGAAGCTTTCTTT	CASSGTGGVTEAFF
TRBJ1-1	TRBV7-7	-	TGTGCTAGCAGCATAGACCGCGGGGGCAGTCGAGGCACTGAAGCTTTCTTT	CASSIDRGGSRGTEAFF
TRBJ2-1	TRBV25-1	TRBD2	TGTGCCAGCAGCAGAACTAGCGGGAAGCAGTTCTTC	CASSRTSGKQFF
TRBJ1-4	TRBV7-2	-	TGTGCCAGCAGCTTAGTCTCAGGGGCAGGGGAAAAACTGTTTTTT	CASSLVSGAGEKLFF
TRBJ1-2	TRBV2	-	TGTGCCATCAATGCAGGGAACTATGGCTACACCTTC	CAINAGNYGYTF
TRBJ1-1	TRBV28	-	TGTGCCAGCAGTCCCCGTCCGGAGGGGTACACTGAAGCTTTCTTT	CASSPRPEGYTEAFF
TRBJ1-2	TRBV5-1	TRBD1	TGCGCCAGCAGCCTTGGCACCACGACAGGGACCTATGGCTACACCTTC	CASSLGTTTGTYGYTF
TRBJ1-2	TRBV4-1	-	TGCGCCAGCAGCCATCCCCAGGGCGCCATCTATGGCTACACCTTC	CASSHPQGAIYGYTF